Listed here is a single T cell receptor (beta chain). Its antigen is not identified. The sample originates from a study of response to subunit inactivated influenza vaccine. Study-wide points: That few new T cells are recruited by each seasonal influenza vaccination was the authors' suggestion.

Germline V lookup: CDR1 SGHDN, CDR2 FVKESK. The V and J ends lost 0 bases and 8 bases respectively, with 13 bases between them. This CDR3 comprises 14 residues. TCRdb re-called the RT-PCR reads with MiXCR, one entry per CDR3 protein. The table includes about half a million distinct CDR3 sequences, around 25% detected once. The source was CD4+ T cells sorted from PBMCs, collected around 5 days after vaccination. The TCR comes from a man aged 50-60 years who received an inactivated influenza vaccine. The V call is TRBV14, the J call TRBJ1-2; D call uncertain. CDR3 sequence reads: CASSQEPGVRGYTF. The CDR3 coding sequence is TGTGCCAGCAGCCAAGAACCCGGGGTTCGGGGCTACACCTTC.